The 11 T cell receptor beta chains listed next were all sequenced from one sample in a study of regulatory T cells in long-lasting Graves disease. Time point specified: newly diagnosed GD, antithyroid drugs for less than 3 months. There was RNA extracted from PBMCs, and the TCR library was made from it. Both iRepertoire HTBI primers and Arm-PCR of CDR3 regions were used to build the TCR beta libraries. MiXCR was run by TCRdb on the multiplex PCR reads, yielding one entry per CDR3 protein. The table lists about 440,000 distinct CDR3 sequences, roughly 15% of them singletons. The sample also formed part of further work on T cells in Graves' hyperthyroidism and ophthalmopathy.

The input for sequencing was peripheral blood mononuclear cells (PBMCs), taken at new diagnosis, from a patient treated with antithyroid drugs. The source is a woman aged 25 to 39 with Graves disease.

This clonotype was seen repeatedly, ten times or more. This chain links TRBV6-5 with TRBJ2-7; D not certain. This CDR3 region has 12 residues. Trimming shortened V by 2 bases and J by 4 bases, and 6 bases separated the two germline ends. CDR1 MNHEY and CDR2 SVGAGI come from the germline V gene. The CDR3 nucleotides are TGTGCCAGCAGTTACGTTCAGTACGAGCAGTACTTC. Translating it yields CASSYVQYEQYF.

This clonotype turned up a few times. The chain is built from TRBV20-1 and TRBJ2-3; TRBD2 aligns across 7 bases. CDR1 and CDR2 (germline): DFQATT, SNEGSKA (reference sequence). The ends lost 1 base at V and 4 bases at J; junction bases unmatched: 2. This CDR3 has 13 amino acids. The CDR3 protein is CSARVAGADTQYF. In DNA form, the CDR3 reads TGCAGTGCTAGAGTTGCGGGAGCAGATACGCAGTATTTT.

This clonotype was found many times. This chain uses TRBV27 with TRBJ1-2; 7 nucleotides align to TRBD1. The CDR3 is 17 amino acids. The ends lost 5 bases at V and 0 bases at J; junction bases unmatched: 12. Germline CDR1 reads MNHEY; CDR2 reads SMNVEV (reference sequence). The CDR3: CASSPSPTGAPNYGYTF. CDR3 coding DNA: TGTGCCAGCAGTCCATCCCCCACAGGGGCACCTAACTATGGCTACACCTTC.

This clonotype was seen repeatedly, ten times or more. One end of the junction does not line up with germline, which may come from a read error. The J gene is TRBJ1-4, the V gene TRBV30, with TRBD1 as a possible D gene (6 bases). The CDR3 spans 11 residues. Per the germline V gene, CDR1 is GTSNPN and CDR2 is SVGIG (reference sequence). The CDR3: CAWSRQERLFF. CDR3 in DNA: TGTGCCTGGAGTCGACAGGAAAGACTGTTTTTT.

The chain combines TRBV29-1 with TRBJ2-7; D may be TRBD2 (8 bases). Deletions cut 5 bases from V and 0 bases from J, with 14 bases between. The CDR3 extends over 14 amino acids. The germline V gene has CDR1 SQVTM and CDR2 ANQGSEA. CDR3 region: CSVLSGDSSYEQYF. CDR3 nucleotides: TGCAGCGTTCTTAGCGGGGACAGCTCCTACGAGCAGTACTTC.

The rearrangement joins TRBV19 to TRBJ1-2; D is uncertain. V shed 4 bases and J shed 7 bases, with 13 bases lying between them. The CDR3 is 13 residues long. From germline, CDR1 is LNHDA and CDR2 SQIVND (reference sequence). This CDR3 is CASSSGGSFGYTF. CDR3 bases: TGTGCCAGTAGTAGTGGAGGGTCGTTTGGCTACACCTTC.

This clonotype was detected ten times or more. The chain uses TRBV27 and TRBJ1-5; possibly TRBD1 for D (5 bases). This CDR3 is 15 amino acids long. V lost 2 bases and J 4 bases, leaving 12 bases between the germline ends. CDR1 MNHEY and CDR2 SMNVEV come from the germline V gene (reference sequence). The CDR3 DNA reads as TGTGCCAGCAGTTTAGCCCCAGGGAGGAATCAGCCCCAGCATTTT. Translating gives CASSLAPGRNQPQHF.

This clonotype was found a few times. V and J are TRBV29-1 and TRBJ2-2; possibly TRBD2 for D (6 bases). The CDR3 has 12 amino acids. Between the trimmed V and J ends, which lost 8 bases and 5 bases, there was a span of 12 bases. Germline CDR1 is SQVTM and CDR2 is ANQGSEA. The CDR3 here is CSTWGVTGELFF. The DNA of the CDR3 is TGCAGCACCTGGGGGGTAACCGGGGAGCTGTTTTTT.

The rearrangement uses TRBV7-2 and TRBJ2-7; weak D call: TRBD2 (5 bases). CDR3 length: 14 residues. Germline V gene sequence: CDR1 SGHTA, CDR2 FQGNSA. Trimming left V 7 bases short and J 0 bases short, with 13 bases between. For the CDR3, the DNA is TGTGCCAGCACCTACAGAGGGAGCTCCTACGAGCAGTACTTC. Amino acid sequence: CASTYRGSSYEQYF.

This clonotype was observed at least ten times. CDR3 coding DNA: TGTGCCAGCACCGTGGACGGGATCTATGGCTACACCTTC. Protein: CASTVDGIYGYTF. The rearrangement links TRBV11-2 to TRBJ1-2; D gene ambiguous. The germline V gene has CDR1 SGHAT and CDR2 FQNNGV. V gave up 7 bases and J gave up 4 bases, with 13 bases separating them. This CDR3 contains 13 residues.

The genes are TRBV28 and TRBJ2-2, with TRBD2 matching 8 bases. V lost 5 bases to trimming and J lost 1 base; unmatched junction nucleotides: 6. The CDR3 extends over 16 amino acids. CDR1 MDHEN and CDR2 SYDVKM come from the germline V gene. The CDR3 region has the DNA TGTGCCAGCAGTGCCTGGGCGGGAGGGAACACCGGGGAGCTGTTTTTT. It yields the protein CASSAWAGGNTGELFF.